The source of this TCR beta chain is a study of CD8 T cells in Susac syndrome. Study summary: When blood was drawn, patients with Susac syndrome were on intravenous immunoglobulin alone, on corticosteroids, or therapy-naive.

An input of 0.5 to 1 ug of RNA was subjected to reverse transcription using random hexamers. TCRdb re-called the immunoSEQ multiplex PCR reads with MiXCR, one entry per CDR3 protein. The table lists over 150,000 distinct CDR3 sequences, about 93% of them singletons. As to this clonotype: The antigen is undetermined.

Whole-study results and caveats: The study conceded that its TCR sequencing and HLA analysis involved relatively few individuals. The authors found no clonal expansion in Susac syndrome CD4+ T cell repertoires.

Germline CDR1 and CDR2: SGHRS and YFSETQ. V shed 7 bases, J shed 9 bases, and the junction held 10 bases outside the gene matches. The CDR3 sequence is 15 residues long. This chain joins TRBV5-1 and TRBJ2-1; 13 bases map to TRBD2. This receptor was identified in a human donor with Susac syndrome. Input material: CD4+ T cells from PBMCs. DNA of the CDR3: TGCGCCAGCTCGTTAGGACTAGCGGGAGTTAGTGAGCAGTTCTTC. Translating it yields CASSLGLAGVSEQFF.